The rows below give T cell receptor beta chains drawn from one sample of a study of cytomegalovirus exposure and HLA in healthy donors. Here immunoSEQ multiplex PCR was the method, and the copy in TCRdb shows in-frame clones only, minus some. The profile shows about 92,000 clones, just under 85% of them singletons. Material: PBMCs. These receptors were collected from a woman in her late teens or twenties in good health and CMV-seropositive. The CDR3 runs from the conserved cysteine through the conserved F or W. The D gene is left open where the match is weak. Clone size is stated in some rows and not others, as once, few, many or a class when expanded.

abundance: once; j_gene: TRBJ1-6; d_gene: .; v_gene: TRBV6-5; CDR3aa: CATRPGIGSPLHF; CDR3nt: TGTGCCACTCGGCCCGGGATTGGTTCACCCCTCCACTTT
abundance: .; j_gene: TRBJ1-1; d_gene: .; v_gene: TRBV5-1; CDR3aa: CASTGFPVRTEAFF; CDR3nt: TGCGCCAGCACAGGTTTCCCCGTGAGAACTGAAGCTTTCTTT
abundance: .; j_gene: TRBJ2-2; d_gene: .; v_gene: TRBV5-4; CDR3aa: CASSLGRWKRPDRNTGELFF; CDR3nt: TGTGCCAGCAGCTTAGGACGATGGAAACGTCCGGACAGAAACACCGGGGAGCTGTTTTTT
abundance: .; j_gene: TRBJ1-2; d_gene: .; v_gene: TRBV30; CDR3aa: CAWSTPNYGYTF; CDR3nt: TGTGCCTGGAGTACACCAAACTATGGCTACACCTTC
abundance: .; j_gene: TRBJ2-1; d_gene: .; v_gene: TRBV2; CDR3aa: CAREEQVYNEQFF; CDR3nt: TGTGCCAGGGAAGAACAGGTGTACAATGAGCAGTTCTTC
abundance: .; j_gene: TRBJ1-5; d_gene: TRBD1; v_gene: TRBV10-3; CDR3aa: CAISQGARQPQHF; CDR3nt: TGTGCCATCAGTCAGGGGGCTCGTCAGCCCCAGCATTTT
abundance: .; j_gene: TRBJ1-3; d_gene: TRBD1; v_gene: TRBV19; CDR3aa: CASSRTGTGNTIYF; CDR3nt: TGTGCCAGTAGCCGGACAGGGACTGGAAACACCATATATTTT
abundance: .; j_gene: TRBJ1-2; d_gene: .; v_gene: TRBV14; CDR3aa: CASSHLEVRSNYGYTF; CDR3nt: TGTGCCAGCAGCCATCTGGAGGTGCGGAGTAACTATGGCTACACCTTC
abundance: .; j_gene: TRBJ2-3; d_gene: .; v_gene: TRBV9; CDR3aa: CASSATGTDTQYF; CDR3nt: TGTGCCAGCAGCGCGACTGGCACAGATACGCAGTATTTT
abundance: .; j_gene: TRBJ2-3; d_gene: TRBD2; v_gene: TRBV27; CDR3aa: CASRNSGRGIISDTQYF; CDR3nt: TGTGCCAGCAGAAATAGCGGGAGGGGTATAATTTCGGATACGCAGTATTTT
abundance: .; j_gene: TRBJ2-7; d_gene: .; v_gene: TRBV6-1; CDR3aa: CASSDRRDSYEQYF; CDR3nt: TGTGCCAGCAGTGATAGACGGGACTCCTACGAGCAGTACTTC
abundance: .; j_gene: TRBJ2-2; d_gene: .; v_gene: TRBV19; CDR3aa: CASSIQEGAGELFF; CDR3nt: TGTGCCAGTAGTATACAGGAGGGTGCCGGGGAGCTGTTTTTT
abundance: .; j_gene: TRBJ1-2; d_gene: .; v_gene: TRBV7-9; CDR3aa: CASSLIGRAGYTF; CDR3nt: TGTGCCAGCAGCTTAATTGGCAGGGCAGGCTACACCTTC
abundance: .; j_gene: TRBJ1-5; d_gene: TRBD1; v_gene: TRBV28; CDR3aa: CASSAGGQGSNQPQHF; CDR3nt: TGTGCCAGCAGTGCGGGGGGACAGGGGAGCAATCAGCCCCAGCATTTT
abundance: few; j_gene: TRBJ2-1; d_gene: TRBD1; v_gene: TRBV29-1; CDR3aa: CSAEWTGGLDEQFF; CDR3nt: TGCAGCGCTGAGTGGACAGGGGGTCTCGATGAGCAGTTCTTC
abundance: once; j_gene: TRBJ1-2; d_gene: TRBD1; v_gene: TRBV19; CDR3aa: CASGLTGGDLFGGYTF; CDR3nt: TGTGCCAGTGGGCTAACAGGGGGCGACCTCTTCGGTGGCTACACCTTC
abundance: .; j_gene: TRBJ2-7; d_gene: .; v_gene: TRBV28; CDR3aa: CASSLGYIAEQYF; CDR3nt: TGTGCCAGCAGTTTAGGATACATAGCCGAGCAGTACTTC
abundance: .; j_gene: TRBJ2-7; d_gene: .; v_gene: TRBV6-1; CDR3aa: CASSEWPLTLSYEQYF; CDR3nt: TGTGCCAGCAGTGAATGGCCGTTAACCTTGTCCTACGAGCAGTACTTC
abundance: .; j_gene: TRBJ2-1; d_gene: TRBD2; v_gene: TRBV10-2; CDR3aa: CASRGPSGRMNEQFF; CDR3nt: TGCGCCAGCAGAGGCCCTAGCGGGAGGATGAATGAGCAGTTCTTC
abundance: .; j_gene: TRBJ2-7; d_gene: TRBD2; v_gene: TRBV28; CDR3aa: CASSLFEREFHF; CDR3nt: TGTGCCAGCAGTTTATTTGAGCGGGAGTTTCACTTC
abundance: .; j_gene: TRBJ2-1; d_gene: .; v_gene: TRBV7-9; CDR3aa: CASSPGGGRTYNEQFF; CDR3nt: TGTGCCAGCAGTCCCGGAGGGGGCCGGACCTACAATGAGCAGTTCTTC
abundance: .; j_gene: TRBJ2-2; d_gene: .; v_gene: TRBV30; CDR3aa: CAWSVPAGPNTGELFF; CDR3nt: TGTGCCTGGAGTGTACCGGCAGGGCCTAACACCGGGGAGCTGTTTTTT
abundance: once; j_gene: TRBJ1-6; d_gene: .; v_gene: TRBV15; CDR3aa: CATSRDSDNSPLHF; CDR3nt: TGTGCCACCAGCAGGGACTCGGATAATTCACCCCTCCACTTT
abundance: few; j_gene: TRBJ1-2; d_gene: .; v_gene: TRBV5-1; CDR3aa: CASSIGDFGYTF; CDR3nt: TGCGCCAGCAGCATCGGGGATTTTGGCTACACCTTC
abundance: once; j_gene: TRBJ1-5; d_gene: .; v_gene: TRBV19; CDR3aa: CASSISPRGGNQPQHF; CDR3nt: TGTGCCAGTAGTATCAGTCCCAGGGGCGGCAATCAGCCCCAGCATTTT
abundance: .; j_gene: TRBJ2-1; d_gene: .; v_gene: TRBV5-1; CDR3aa: CASSQTNSYNEQFF; CDR3nt: TGCGCCAGCAGCCAGACAAACAGTTACAATGAGCAGTTCTTC
abundance: .; j_gene: TRBJ2-1; d_gene: .; v_gene: TRBV5-4; CDR3aa: CASSLFDEQFF; CDR3nt: TGTGCCAGCAGCTTGTTCGATGAGCAGTTCTTC
abundance: .; j_gene: TRBJ2-3; d_gene: TRBD2; v_gene: TRBV5-1; CDR3aa: CASSLGAGAGTDTQYF; CDR3nt: TGCGCCAGCAGCTTGGGGGCGGGAGCTGGCACAGATACGCAGTATTTT
abundance: .; j_gene: TRBJ2-5; d_gene: .; v_gene: TRBV18; CDR3aa: CASSLRGGETQYF; CDR3nt: TGTGCCAGCTCTCTTAGAGGGGGAGAGACCCAGTACTTC
abundance: few; j_gene: TRBJ1-4; d_gene: TRBD1; v_gene: TRBV23-1; CDR3aa: CASTIEWTGNEKLFF; CDR3nt: TGCGCCAGCACCATCGAATGGACAGGGAATGAAAAACTGTTTTTT
abundance: .; j_gene: TRBJ1-4; d_gene: TRBD1; v_gene: TRBV5-1; CDR3aa: CASSYRGGPNEKLFF; CDR3nt: TGCGCCAGCAGCTACCGAGGGGGCCCTAATGAAAAACTGTTTTTT
abundance: .; j_gene: TRBJ2-7; d_gene: TRBD1; v_gene: TRBV6-1; CDR3aa: CASSELLLWTGQGYEQYF; CDR3nt: TGTGCCAGCAGTGAGCTACTACTATGGACAGGGCAAGGCTACGAGCAGTACTTC
abundance: .; j_gene: TRBJ2-7; d_gene: TRBD2; v_gene: TRBV5-4; CDR3aa: CASSLGLAGVNEQYF; CDR3nt: TGTGCCAGCAGCCTCGGACTAGCGGGAGTAAACGAGCAGTACTTC
abundance: .; j_gene: TRBJ1-5; d_gene: .; v_gene: TRBV30; CDR3aa: CAWSVAGGFQPQHF; CDR3nt: TGTGCCTGGAGTGTTGCGGGGGGTTTTCAGCCCCAGCATTTT
abundance: .; j_gene: TRBJ2-5; d_gene: .; v_gene: TRBV28; CDR3aa: CASRLDKGLIRTQYF; CDR3nt: TGTGCCAGCAGACTTGACAAGGGGCTGATAAGGACCCAGTACTTC
abundance: .; j_gene: TRBJ2-3; d_gene: TRBD2; v_gene: TRBV15; CDR3aa: CATSRDQTSGSTDTQYF; CDR3nt: TGTGCCACCAGCAGAGATCAAACTAGCGGGAGCACAGATACGCAGTATTTT
abundance: .; j_gene: TRBJ1-2; d_gene: .; v_gene: TRBV5-1; CDR3aa: CASSNAGVGTNYGYTF; CDR3nt: TGCGCCAGCAGCAACGCCGGGGTGGGGACTAACTATGGCTACACCTTC
abundance: .; j_gene: TRBJ2-7; d_gene: TRBD1; v_gene: TRBV7-8; CDR3aa: CASSLDSGTGVIYEQYF; CDR3nt: TGTGCCAGCAGCTTGGACTCCGGGACAGGGGTGATCTACGAGCAGTACTTC
abundance: .; j_gene: TRBJ2-7; d_gene: TRBD1; v_gene: TRBV2; CDR3aa: CASSEAPGQGGFLEQYF; CDR3nt: TGTGCCAGCAGTGAAGCGCCGGGACAGGGAGGGTTTTTGGAGCAGTACTTC
abundance: .; j_gene: TRBJ2-7; d_gene: .; v_gene: TRBV6-1; CDR3aa: CASIYSIHEQYF; CDR3nt: TGTGCCAGCATATACTCGATCCACGAGCAGTACTTC
abundance: .; j_gene: TRBJ2-1; d_gene: .; v_gene: TRBV4-1; CDR3aa: CASSQDAGASLGNEQFF; CDR3nt: TGCGCCAGCAGCCAAGACGCAGGGGCTTCTTTAGGTAATGAGCAGTTCTTC
abundance: once; j_gene: TRBJ1-6; d_gene: TRBD1; v_gene: TRBV10-1; CDR3aa: CASSPGQGGSPLHF; CDR3nt: TGCGCCAGCAGTCCGGGACAGGGAGGTTCACCCCTCCACTTT
abundance: .; j_gene: TRBJ1-1; d_gene: .; v_gene: TRBV6-5; CDR3aa: CASSYSMNTEAFF; CDR3nt: TGTGCCAGCAGTTACTCTATGAACACTGAAGCTTTCTTT
abundance: .; j_gene: TRBJ2-6; d_gene: TRBD1; v_gene: TRBV28; CDR3aa: CASSSPQGQRISGANVLTF; CDR3nt: TGTGCCAGCAGTTCCCCTCAGGGACAGCGGATCTCTGGGGCCAACGTCCTGACTTTC
abundance: .; j_gene: TRBJ2-5; d_gene: TRBD2; v_gene: TRBV7-9; CDR3aa: CASSWTSGGQETQYF; CDR3nt: TGTGCCAGCAGCTGGACTAGCGGGGGCCAAGAGACCCAGTACTTC
abundance: .; j_gene: TRBJ2-7; d_gene: TRBD2; v_gene: TRBV15; CDR3aa: CATSRPGLASEQYF; CDR3nt: TGTGCCACCAGCAGGCCGGGACTAGCGTCCGAGCAGTACTTC
abundance: .; j_gene: TRBJ1-1; d_gene: .; v_gene: TRBV15; CDR3aa: CATSRGGSLVGGTEAFF; CDR3nt: TGTGCCACCAGCAGAGGGGGCAGCCTGGTAGGTGGCACTGAAGCTTTCTTT
abundance: once; j_gene: TRBJ1-1; d_gene: TRBD1; v_gene: TRBV25-1; CDR3aa: CASSAGTGGGTEAFF; CDR3nt: TGTGCCAGCAGCGCCGGGACAGGGGGTGGCACTGAAGCTTTCTTT
abundance: .; j_gene: TRBJ2-2; d_gene: TRBD1; v_gene: TRBV4-1; CDR3aa: CASQTTGLAGELFF; CDR3nt: TGCGCCAGCCAAACGACAGGGCTCGCCGGGGAGCTGTTTTTT
abundance: .; j_gene: TRBJ2-2; d_gene: .; v_gene: TRBV19; CDR3aa: CASSIARNTGELFF; CDR3nt: TGTGCCAGTAGTATAGCTCGGAACACCGGGGAGCTGTTTTTT
abundance: few; j_gene: TRBJ2-7; d_gene: TRBD1; v_gene: TRBV5-6; CDR3aa: CASSLGDRESNEQYF; CDR3nt: TGTGCCAGCAGCTTGGGGGACAGGGAGTCGAACGAGCAGTACTTC
abundance: .; j_gene: TRBJ1-5; d_gene: TRBD1; v_gene: TRBV27; CDR3aa: CASRRQGGNQPQHF; CDR3nt: TGTGCCAGCAGGAGACAGGGGGGCAATCAGCCCCAGCATTTT
abundance: few; j_gene: TRBJ2-1; d_gene: TRBD2; v_gene: TRBV14; CDR3aa: CASAPSGSTNNEQFF; CDR3nt: TGTGCCAGCGCCCCCAGCGGGAGTACCAACAATGAGCAGTTCTTC
abundance: .; j_gene: TRBJ1-4; d_gene: .; v_gene: TRBV5-1; CDR3aa: CASSPTEREKLFF; CDR3nt: TGCGCCAGCAGCCCCACCGAGAGAGAAAAACTGTTTTTT